The 12 T cell receptor beta chains reported below all come from one sample, sequenced in a study of cytomegalovirus exposure and HLA in healthy donors. This table comes from immunoSEQ multiplex PCR, and its TCRdb copy is limited to in-frame clones, with some not included. Of around 61,000 clones listed, around nine tenths are singletons. Sequenced sample: PBMCs. These receptors were taken from a man aged 18 to 30 in good health and CMV-seronegative.

The chain links TRBV11-3 to TRBJ2-7, with 12 bases identical to TRBD2. The ends lost 7 bases at V and 3 bases at J; junction bases unmatched: 4. This CDR3 comprises 14 residues. Germline V gene lookup returns CDR1 SGHNT and CDR2 YENEEA. In DNA form, the CDR3 reads TGTGCCAGCATCTCGACTAGCGGGAGCTACGAGCAGTACTTC. Translation gives CASISTSGSYEQYF.

The rearrangement uses TRBV7-2 and TRBJ1-1; tentatively, D is TRBD1 (6 bases). Germline loops: CDR1 SGHTA, CDR2 FQGNSA. The CDR3 has 16 residues. Trimming removed 2 bases at V and 11 bases at J, with 24 bases between. CDR3 residues: CASSLNTGTLNTGAFF. The CDR3 DNA reads TGTGCCAGCAGCTTAAATACCGGGACACTAAACACGGGGGCTTTCTTT.

This clone showed up just once. This sequence joins TRBV15 and TRBJ2-7; 11 bases align to TRBD2. The CDR3 totals 17 residues. The germline gives CDR1 LNHNV, CDR2 YYDKDF (reference sequence). Unmatched junction bases numbered 14, after V lost 3 bases and J lost 7 bases. The CDR3, as DNA: TGTGCCACCAGCAGTGAATCGGTGTCTAGCGGGAGGAATGAGCAGTACTTC. Protein product: CATSSESVSSGRNEQYF.

The V call is TRBV6-1, the J call TRBJ2-2; 9 nucleotides line up with TRBD1. With 7 bases clipped from V and 6 bases from J, the junction kept 9 bases outside the gene matches. CDR1 is MNHNS and CDR2 is SASEGT in the germline V gene. The CDR3 has 15 residues. CDR3 bases: TGTGCCAGCACCCCGACAGGGGGGAGTGCCGGGGAGCTGTTTTTT. It specifies CASTPTGGSAGELFF.

The genes are TRBV2 and TRBJ2-5; TRBD1 matches 8 bases. Germline lookup yields CDR1 SNHLY and CDR2 FYNNEI. The junction had 7 bases not matched to a gene; V was cut back by 6 bases and J by 4 bases. The CDR3 contains 14 residues. This chain's CDR3 is CASRLDRVRETQYF. CDR3 nucleotides: TGTGCCAGCAGGCTGGACAGGGTCCGAGAGACCCAGTACTTC. The full variable domain, with the rest looked up from reference TRBV2 and TRBJ2-5, is EPEVTQTPSHQVTQMGQEVILRCVPISNHLYFYWYRQILGQKVEFLVSFYNNEISEKSEIFDDQFSVERPDGSNFTLKIRSTKLEDSAMYFCASRLDRVRETQYFGPGTRLLVL.

This chain uses TRBV6-5 with TRBJ2-2; 7 nucleotides match TRBD2. This CDR3 has 14 amino acids. The junction had 8 bases not matched to a gene; V was cut back by 6 bases and J by 7 bases. The germline gives CDR1 MNHEY, CDR2 SVGAGI. The CDR3 DNA reads TGTGCCAGCAGCCGCGGGGGTATCGGCGGGGAGCTGTTTTTT. Protein: CASSRGGIGGELFF.

V and J are TRBV6-5 and TRBJ2-1, with D unclear. Germline assignment: CDR1 MNHEY and CDR2 SVGAGI. This CDR3 has 14 amino acids. Trimming shortened V by 2 bases and J by 3 bases, and 8 bases separated the two germline ends. CDR3 nucleotide sequence: TGTGCCAGCAGTTACCTTCCCGTCTACAATGAGCAGTTCTTC. It encodes CASSYLPVYNEQFF.

This clone was recorded once. The rearrangement uses TRBV15 and TRBJ2-1; 9 bases agree with TRBD2. Germline loops: CDR1 LNHNV, CDR2 YYDKDF (reference sequence). V lost 5 bases to trimming and J lost 2 bases; unmatched junction nucleotides: 4. The CDR3 runs 15 residues. The CDR3 DNA is TGTGCCACCAGCTCCCAGCGGGGGGCCTACAATGAGCAGTTCTTC. Its translation: CATSSQRGAYNEQFF.

This chain connects TRBV7-9 to TRBJ2-7; D is possibly TRBD1 (5 bases). Germline assignment: CDR1 SEHNR and CDR2 FQNEAQ (reference sequence). This CDR3 has 15 residues. Trimming stripped 2 bases from V and 5 bases from J, with 16 bases between. The CDR3 DNA follows: TGTGCCAGCAGCTTACGTTTGCGACAGTTCGACGAGCAGTACTTC. It codes for CASSLRLRQFDEQYF. Filled out from reference TRBV7-9 and TRBJ2-7, the complete variable domain reads DTGVSQNPRHKITKRGQNVTFRCDPISEHNRLYWYRQTLGQGPEFLTYFQNEAQLEKSRLLSDRFSAERPKGSFSTLEIQRTEQGDSAMYLCASSLRLRQFDEQYFGPGTRLTVT.

V and J are TRBV28 and TRBJ2-3; TRBD2 aligns across 7 bases. V shed 5 bases, J shed 5 bases, and the junction held 13 bases outside the gene matches. From germline, CDR1 is MDHEN and CDR2 SYDVKM. CDR3 length: 16 residues. The CDR3 DNA reads as TGTGCCAGCAGTGACCCCTTGGGGGAGGGCCTAGATACGCAGTATTTT. It encodes CASSDPLGEGLDTQYF.

This rearrangement joins TRBV7-9 to TRBJ2-7, with D uncertain. From germline, CDR1 is SEHNR and CDR2 FQNEAQ (reference sequence). V was shortened by 1 base and J by 0 bases, with 13 bases between the two germline ends. CDR3 length: 16 residues. CDR3 loop: CASSLGPARNSYEQYF. The CDR3 DNA sequence: TGTGCCAGCAGCTTAGGGCCAGCGAGAAACTCCTACGAGCAGTACTTC.

This chain joins TRBV7-2 and TRBJ1-3; 7 nucleotides agree with TRBD1. CDR1 SGHTA and CDR2 FQGNSA come from the germline V gene. The length of the CDR3 is 15 residues. V gave up 5 bases and J gave up 3 bases; unmatched junction bases: 7. CDR3 loop: CASSSSTGIGNTIYF. DNA for the CDR3: TGTGCCAGCAGCAGTTCGACAGGGATTGGAAACACCATATATTTT.